This T cell receptor (beta chain) was identified in a study of T cell responses to AZD1222 COVID-19 vaccine. On this clone itself: Its antigen remains unidentified.

Sequenced by immunoSEQ multiplex PCR; TCRdb stores in-frame clones only, minus some. Here the sample spans roughly 100,000 clones, about four fifths being singletons. The CDR3 is 14 amino acids. Germline values: CDR1 SEHNR, CDR2 FQNEAQ (reference sequence). The trim removed 2 bases at V and 8 bases at J, leaving 5 bases unmatched. Study results and limitations: Clonal diversity was possibly underestimated, and the donors were mostly white British, with more females. Close to half of all spike-specific TCRs reportedly target regions of the variants that are unmutated.

The chain couples TRBV7-9 to TRBJ1-3; 8 bases map to TRBD1. This receptor was obtained from an adult in good health. This material consisted of peripheral blood, taken on day 0 of AZD1222 vaccination. The CDR3: CASSLMTGAHTIYF. The CDR3 nucleotides read TGTGCCAGCAGCTTAATGACAGGGGCACACACCATATATTTT.